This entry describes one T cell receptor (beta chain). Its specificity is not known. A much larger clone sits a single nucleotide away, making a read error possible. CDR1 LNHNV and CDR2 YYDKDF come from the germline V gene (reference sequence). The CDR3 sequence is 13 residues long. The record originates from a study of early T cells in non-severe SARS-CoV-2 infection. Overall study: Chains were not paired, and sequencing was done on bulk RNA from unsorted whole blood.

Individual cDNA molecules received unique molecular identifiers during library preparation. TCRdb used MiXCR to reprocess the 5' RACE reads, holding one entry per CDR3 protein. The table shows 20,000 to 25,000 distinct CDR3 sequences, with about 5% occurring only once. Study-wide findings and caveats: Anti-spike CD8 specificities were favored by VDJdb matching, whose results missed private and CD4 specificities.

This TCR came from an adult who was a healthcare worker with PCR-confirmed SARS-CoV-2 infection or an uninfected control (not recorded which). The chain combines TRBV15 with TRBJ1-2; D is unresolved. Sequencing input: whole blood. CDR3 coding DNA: TGTGTCACCAGCAGAGATCCGGCGGCTGGCTACACCTTC. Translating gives CVTSRDPAAGYTF.